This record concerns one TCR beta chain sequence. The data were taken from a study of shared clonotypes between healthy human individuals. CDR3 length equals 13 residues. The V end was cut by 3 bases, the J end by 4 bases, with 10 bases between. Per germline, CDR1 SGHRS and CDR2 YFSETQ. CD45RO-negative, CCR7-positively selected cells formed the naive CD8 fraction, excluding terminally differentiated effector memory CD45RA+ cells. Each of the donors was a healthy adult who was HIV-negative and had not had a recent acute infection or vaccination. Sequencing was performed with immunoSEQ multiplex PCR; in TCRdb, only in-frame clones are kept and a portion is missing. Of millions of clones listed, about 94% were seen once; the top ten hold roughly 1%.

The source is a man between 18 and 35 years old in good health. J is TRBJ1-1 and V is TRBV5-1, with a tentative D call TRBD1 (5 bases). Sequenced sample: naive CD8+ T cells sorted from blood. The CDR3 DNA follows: TGCGCCAGCAGCTGGGACTCGGGCACTGAAGCTTTCTTT. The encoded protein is CASSWDSGTEAFF.